This T cell receptor (beta chain) was identified in a study of beta chain features in type 1 diabetes. Study-wide background: Across all samples, 100 million to 130 million sorted cells were examined.

CDR3 length: 14 residues. Germline CDR1 reads SEHNR; CDR2 reads FQNEAQ (reference sequence). With 2 bases removed from V and 9 bases from J, the gap between germline ends came to 14 bases. Study-level points and caveats: Lower insertion and higher deletion counts appeared at VDJ junctions in type 1 diabetes patients. There was a moderate but significant shortening of TCRB CDR3s in all four CD4+ subsets of Type 1 diabetes patients.

Sequenced material consisted of expressed TCRB transcripts (all of the isolated RNA was reverse transcribed). Measured with immunoSEQ multiplex PCR; TCRdb has only the in-frame clones, and not every one. Found here are more than 300,000 clones, 9.3% of them singletons; the top ten hold roughly 1%. Using CD45RO/CCR7/CD25/CD127/CD95/CD27, CD4+ naive, central memory, regulatory and stem cell-like memory cells were sorted. This clone came up a few times. Its cognate antigen is unknown. Sequencing was carried out using central memory CD4+ T cells from blood. This chain connects TRBV7-9 to TRBJ2-1; D assignment may be TRBD1 or TRBD2 (5 bases each). The clonotype was recovered from a man between 25 and 39 years old with type 1 diabetes. The CDR3 DNA reads as TGTGCCAGCAGCTTATCGAAGGGGACGGGTGAGCAGTTCTTC. Translated, it gives CASSLSKGTGEQFF. Filled out from reference TRBV7-9 and TRBJ2-1, the complete variable domain reads DTGVSQNPRHKITKRGQNVTFRCDPISEHNRLYWYRQTLGQGPEFLTYFQNEAQLEKSRLLSDRFSAERPKGSFSTLEIQRTEQGDSAMYLCASSLSKGTGEQFFGPGTRLTVL.